This entry describes one T cell receptor (beta chain). Its antigen is unknown. The table came from immunoSEQ multiplex PCR; TCRdb's copy has only in-frame clones and leaves some out. The sample lists 110,000 or so clones; approximately 70% were seen once. The CDR3 is made up of 15 amino acids. V gave up 5 bases and J gave up 5 bases; unmatched junction bases: 9. Germline V gene data show CDR1 as MGHRA and CDR2 as YSYEKL. These data originate in a study of shared clonotypes between healthy human individuals. Study overall: There were three CD4 naive, three CD4 memory, two CD8 naive and one CD8 memory plates per donor. General observations from the study: Clonotypes shared by all four sorted-subset donors had higher generation probabilities than non-shared clonotypes. Donors were few, which limited the genetic and exposure-history diversity represented.

The receptor's source is a woman aged 25 to 45 in good health. The V and J genes are TRBV4-1 and TRBJ2-4, with 7 nucleotides matching TRBD2. Sequenced input: memory CD8+ T cells sorted from blood. The subset was: CD45RO+ cells pooled with CCR7-negative TemRA cells. The CDR3 protein is CASSAPGLAENIQYF. In DNA, the CDR3 is TGCGCCAGCAGCGCGCCGGGGCTAGCGGAAAACATTCAGTACTTC.